This record covers a single TCR beta chain. What it recognizes is unknown. This sample is drawn from a study of shared clonotypes between healthy human individuals. Study at large: Aged 18 to 49, the donors were two women and a few men.

Free of recent acute infections or vaccinations, the donors were healthy HIV-negative adults. Data came from immunoSEQ multiplex PCR; TCRdb stores just in-frame clones and leaves some out. The sample has approximately 320,000 clones, around 87% seen once. Notes on the study in general: All-four-donor shared clonotypes had higher generation probabilities than non-shared clonotypes did. Among a handful of donors, around 5% of naive CD4 clonotypes were found in common.

Source material: memory CD8+ T cells sorted from blood. Described subset: CD45RO+ cells pooled with CCR7-negative TemRA cells. This TCR was recovered from a man between 18 and 29 years old in good health.

This CDR3 is CASSKQASGGQDTQYF. CDR3 DNA: TGTGCCAGCAGCAAACAAGCTAGCGGGGGGCAAGATACGCAGTATTTT. This chain connects TRBV9 to TRBJ2-3; 11 bases agree with TRBD2. The CDR3 runs to 16 residues. J lost 5 bases, V lost 4 bases, and 9 bases had no gene match. Germline V lookup: CDR1 SGDLS, CDR2 YYNGEE.